A single T cell receptor (beta chain) is shown here with its context. Sequenced by immunoSEQ multiplex PCR; TCRdb stores in-frame clones only, minus some. Seen here are about 260,000 clones, about 90% observed once, and the top ten hold approximately 2.5%. The sample comes from a study of blood T cell repertoires in COVID-19. The V segment lost 3 bases and the J segment 2 bases; nucleotides outside the gene matches: 8. The CDR3 runs to 17 residues. The germline V gene encodes CDR1 LGHDT and CDR2 YNNKEL (reference sequence). The gene calls are TRBV3-1 (or the pseudogene TRBV3-2) and TRBJ2-2, with 8 bases that match TRBD1. The sample consisted of peripheral blood. This TCR was sampled from a person under 35 with COVID-19, enrolled during active disease. Here the CDR3 reads CASSQQGAQVNTGELFF. In nucleotides, the CDR3 is TGTGCCAGCAGCCAGCAGGGGGCACAGGTTAACACCGGGGAGCTGTTTTTT.